The 17 T cell receptor beta chains below come from one sample, sequenced in a study of blood T cell repertoires in COVID-19. Here immunoSEQ multiplex PCR was the method, and the copy in TCRdb shows in-frame clones only, minus some. Of around 74,000 clones listed, around 88% were seen once; the top ten hold just over 8%. Input material: peripheral blood. These TCRs come from a man in his thirties or forties with acute or convalescent COVID-19.

J is TRBJ2-2 and V is TRBV30; possibly TRBD2 for D (6 bases). The CDR3 runs 15 residues. Germline V CDR1 and CDR2: GTSNPN, SVGIG (reference sequence). The V and J ends lost 0 bases and 0 bases respectively, with 8 bases between them. The CDR3 nucleotides are TGTGCCTGGAGTGTGGGCGGGACGAACACCGGGGAGCTGTTTTTT. It translates to CAWSVGGTNTGELFF.

This sequence joins TRBV10-3 and TRBJ2-7; TRBD1 aligns across 9 bases. The ends lost 2 bases at V and 6 bases at J; junction bases unmatched: 5. The CDR3 loop spans 14 amino acids. From germline, CDR1 is ENHRY and CDR2 SYGVKD. The CDR3 reads CAISESGTGSEQYF. The CDR3 DNA follows: TGTGCCATCAGTGAGAGTGGGACAGGGAGCGAGCAGTACTTC.

V gene TRBV7-3 combines with J gene TRBJ2-1; weak D call: TRBD2 (6 bases). The germline V gene has CDR1 SGHTA and CDR2 FQGTGA. The length of the CDR3 is 16 residues. The V end was cut by 2 bases, the J end by 0 bases, with 11 bases between. CDR3 in DNA: TGTGCCAGCAGCTTACAAGGCGGGGCCTCCTACAATGAGCAGTTCTTC. Protein product: CASSLQGGASYNEQFF.

The rearrangement uses TRBV7-9 and TRBJ2-7; TRBD1 matches at 9 bases. The CDR3 contains 14 residues. The J segment lost 5 bases and the V segment lost 1 base, leaving 3 bases of the junction unmatched. The germline CDR1 and CDR2 sequences are SEHNR and FQNEAQ (reference sequence). CDR3 protein: CASSLGTGVNEQYF. CDR3 nucleotide sequence: TGTGCCAGCAGCTTAGGGACAGGGGTCAACGAGCAGTACTTC.

J is TRBJ1-3 and V is TRBV30, with TRBD1 matching over 10 bases. The germline V gene encodes CDR1 GTSNPN and CDR2 SVGIG (reference sequence). V dropped 4 bases and J dropped 4; count of bases not matched to a gene: 7. The CDR3 is made up of 15 amino acids. CDR3 DNA sequence: TGTGCCTGGACGGCTTCGGGACAGGGGGGAAACACCATATATTTT. It yields the protein CAWTASGQGGNTIYF.

V gene TRBV19 combines with J gene TRBJ1-3, with D perhaps TRBD1 (6 bases). The ends were cut back, 3 bases at V and 0 bases at J, with 9 bases in the middle. CDR1 is LNHDA, CDR2 SQIVND, per germline (reference sequence). The CDR3 consists of 15 residues. This chain's CDR3 is CASSITGNSGNTIYF. CDR3 nucleotides: TGTGCCAGTAGTATTACAGGGAACTCTGGAAACACCATATATTTT.

The table lists this clone with a count of one. The rearrangement uses TRBV29-1 and TRBJ2-3; TRBD2 agrees at 9 bases. V trimming: 8 bases; J trimming: 5 bases; junction bases outside the gene matches: 14. The CDR3 is 15 residues long. CDR1 SQVTM and CDR2 ANQGSEA come from the germline V gene. The CDR3 DNA sequence: TGCAGCCTTGGGGGCGCGGGAGGGCTGATAGATACGCAGTATTTT. It translates to CSLGGAGGLIDTQYF.

The genes are TRBV7-2 and TRBJ2-7, with TRBD1 identical over 10 bases. CDR1 is SGHTA, CDR2 FQGNSA, per germline. CDR3 length: 14 amino acids. Unmatched junction bases numbered 4, after V lost 3 bases and J lost 5 bases. Here the CDR3 DNA reads TGTGCCAGCAGCTTCACGACAGGGGGCCACGAGCAGTACTTC. Translating gives CASSFTTGGHEQYF. The whole variable domain, filled in from reference TRBV7-2 and TRBJ2-7, reads GAGVSQSPSNKVTEKGKDVELRCDPISGHTALYWYRQSLGQGLEFLIYFQGNSAPDKSGLPSDRFSAERTGGSVSTLTIQRTQQEDSAVYLCASSFTTGGHEQYFGPGTRLTVT.

Here the CDR3 DNA reads TGTGCCAGCAGTTTATATGGGGACAGGGTTGTCTCAGAGACCCAGTACTTC. Encoded protein: CASSLYGDRVVSETQYF. The chain couples TRBV28 to TRBJ2-5; 9 bases fit TRBD1. Germline V gives CDR1 MDHEN, CDR2 SYDVKM. The CDR3 totals 17 residues. Trimming removed 1 base from V and 4 bases from J; junction bases left unmatched: 10.

This rearrangement joins TRBV28 to TRBJ2-3, with D perhaps matching TRBD1 (7 bases). Germline V gene data show CDR1 as MDHEN and CDR2 as SYDVKM. The CDR3 length is 15 residues. V was pared by 6 bases and J by 4 bases, with 17 bases between. The CDR3: CASRLTGEESDTQYF. The CDR3 nucleotides are TGTGCCAGCAGGCTAACAGGGGAGGAATCAGATACGCAGTATTTT.

This chain uses TRBV6-5 with TRBJ2-1; TRBD2 might be the D (6 bases). Germline V CDR1 and CDR2: MNHEY, SVGAGI. This CDR3 contains 13 residues. V lost 2 bases to trimming and J lost 8 bases, with 10 bases between them. CDR3 in DNA: TGTGCCAGCAGTTACGGCGGGACCTATGAGCAGTTCTTC. Translation gives CASSYGGTYEQFF.

The J gene is TRBJ2-1, the V gene TRBV4-3, with 9 positions matching TRBD1. CDR3 size: 15 residues. J was trimmed by 8 bases and V by 0 bases; bases with no gene match: 5. Per the germline V gene, CDR1 is LGHNA and CDR2 is YSLEER. CDR3 protein: CASSQDEGQGYEQFF. CDR3 DNA sequence: TGCGCCAGCAGCCAAGATGAAGGACAGGGGTATGAGCAGTTCTTC.

The V call is TRBV19, the J call TRBJ1-4, with a weak D call TRBD1 (6 bases). Germline V gene lookup returns CDR1 LNHDA and CDR2 SQIVND (reference sequence). The length of the CDR3 is 15 residues. With 3 bases removed from V and 8 bases from J, the gap between germline ends came to 16 bases. CDR3 DNA sequence: TGTGCCAGTAGTATGGGGGGGGGCCTGGACGAAAAACTGTTTTTT. It specifies CASSMGGGLDEKLFF.

CDR3 protein: CASSEGEEDTEAFF. CDR3 DNA: TGTGCCAGCAGTGAGGGGGAGGAGGACACTGAAGCTTTCTTT. V is TRBV6-1 and J is TRBJ1-1, with D maybe TRBD1 (5 bases). Germline V gene data show CDR1 as MNHNS and CDR2 as SASEGT. V lost 3 bases to trimming and J lost 3 bases, with 11 bases between them. The CDR3 totals 14 residues.

The chain combines TRBV7-2 with TRBJ2-7, with 9 bases matching TRBD1. The germline V gene has CDR1 SGHTA and CDR2 FQGNSA. V was pared by 5 bases and J by 2 bases, with 4 bases of the junction left unmatched. The CDR3 extends over 14 amino acids. The DNA of the CDR3 is TGTGCCAGCAGCCCGGACAGGGGACCCTACGAGCAGTACTTC. Translating gives CASSPDRGPYEQYF.

The J gene is TRBJ1-1, the V gene TRBV4-1; no firm D call. The V end was cut by 2 bases, the J end by 8 bases, with 9 bases between. Germline-derived CDR1 and CDR2 are MGHRA and YSYEKL. The CDR3 totals 12 residues. CDR3 nucleotides: TGCGCCAGCAGCCAACTGACGGGAGAAGCTTTCTTT. It encodes CASSQLTGEAFF.

The chain has TRBV2 and TRBJ1-1; maybe TRBD1 (6 bases). The CDR3 covers 14 residues. Trimming shortened V by 5 bases and J by 11 bases, and 21 bases separated the two germline ends. Germline values: CDR1 SNHLY, CDR2 FYNNEI. The CDR3: CASSTKGHLPGAFF. The CDR3 coding sequence is TGTGCCAGCAGTACCAAGGGACATCTTCCTGGGGCTTTCTTT. Complete variable domain (other parts from reference TRBV2 and TRBJ1-1): EPEVTQTPSHQVTQMGQEVILRCVPISNHLYFYWYRQILGQKVEFLVSFYNNEISEKSEIFDDQFSVERPDGSNFTLKIRSTKLEDSAMYFCASSTKGHLPGAFFGQGTRLTVV.